These T cell receptor beta chains were read from a single sample in a study of T-cell reconstitution after alpha-beta-depleted transplantation in children. TCRdb independently ran MiXCR on the PCR reads; one entry per CDR3 protein. The sample carries 670,000 or so distinct CDR3 sequences, about an eighth recorded once. Sequenced material: PBMCs, taken before TCRalphabeta/CD19-depleted stem cell transplant. Every receptor here comes from a girl under 10 years old with congenital amegakaryocytic thrombocytopenia, due to receive a stem cell transplant. The CDR3 runs from the conserved cysteine through the conserved F or W. Fields, in order: clone size, D gene, V gene, CDR3 length, J gene, CDR3 DNA, CDR3 protein. D genes are given only for firm matches. Expanded clones get a size class; other rows say once, few or many, or leave the size out.

>few|TRBD1|TRBV2|16|TRBJ1-1
TGTGCCAGCATCCAAGATCAGGGGGCATGGAACACTGAAGCTTTCTTT
CASIQDQGAWNTEAFF
>NA|NA|TRBV11-2|16|TRBJ2-6
TGTGCCAGCAGCTTAACGGGAGCGGCCGGGGCCAACGTCCTGACTTTC
CASSLTGAAGANVLTF
>few|NA|TRBV4-1|14|TRBJ2-5
TGCGCCAGCAGCCAAGGCCTAGTTTACGAGACCCAGTACTTC
CASSQGLVYETQYF
>NA|NA|TRBV7-6|15|TRBJ1-1
TGTGCCAGCAGCCTCCTGGGGCAGGGATCCACTGAAGCTTTCTTT
CASSLLGQGSTEAFF
>many|TRBD1|TRBV5-1|15|TRBJ1-1
TGCGCCAGTAGAAAAGTGGACAGGGAACGAACTGAAGCTTTCTTT
CASRKVDRERTEAFF
>few|TRBD2|TRBV4-1|15|TRBJ2-7
TGCGCCAGCAGCCAAGAACTACTAGCGGGGTACGAGCAGTACTTC
CASSQELLAGYEQYF
>few|TRBD2|TRBV29-1|18|TRBJ2-3
TGCAGCGTTGAGAGCGGGAGGGTTCTCGTTGATAGCACAGATACGCAGTATTTT
CSVESGRVLVDSTDTQYF
>few|TRBD2|TRBV12-3/TRBV12-4|15|TRBJ2-5
TGTGCCAGCAGTCCTTTAGCGGGAGGGCGTGAGACCCAGTACTTC
CASSPLAGGRETQYF
>many|NA|TRBV7-9|15|TRBJ2-3
TGTGCCAGCAGCTCGGGGGCGGGGCCTCCAGATACGCAGTATTTT
CASSSGAGPPDTQYF
>many|TRBD1|TRBV7-6|17|TRBJ1-1
TGTGCCAGCAGCCAACTTAGAATGACAGGGATCGACACTGAAGCTTTCTTT
CASSQLRMTGIDTEAFF
>many|NA|TRBV5-1|15|TRBJ2-7
TGCGCCAGCAGCTTGGGGACTCCGAGCTCCTACGAGCAGTACTTC
CASSLGTPSSYEQYF
>many|NA|TRBV29-1|14|TRBJ2-5
TGCAGCGTTGAACTGCAAGGGATCGGAGAGACCCAGTACTTC
CSVELQGIGETQYF
>NA|NA|TRBV20-1|13|TRBJ2-1
TGCAGTGCTACCGGCGAACTAGAGGTGGAGCAGTTCTTC
CSATGELEVEQFF
>many|NA|TRBV5-1|15|TRBJ2-5
TGCGCCAGCCGGAGACAGGGCGGGATCCGGGAGACCCAGTACTTC
CASRRQGGIRETQYF